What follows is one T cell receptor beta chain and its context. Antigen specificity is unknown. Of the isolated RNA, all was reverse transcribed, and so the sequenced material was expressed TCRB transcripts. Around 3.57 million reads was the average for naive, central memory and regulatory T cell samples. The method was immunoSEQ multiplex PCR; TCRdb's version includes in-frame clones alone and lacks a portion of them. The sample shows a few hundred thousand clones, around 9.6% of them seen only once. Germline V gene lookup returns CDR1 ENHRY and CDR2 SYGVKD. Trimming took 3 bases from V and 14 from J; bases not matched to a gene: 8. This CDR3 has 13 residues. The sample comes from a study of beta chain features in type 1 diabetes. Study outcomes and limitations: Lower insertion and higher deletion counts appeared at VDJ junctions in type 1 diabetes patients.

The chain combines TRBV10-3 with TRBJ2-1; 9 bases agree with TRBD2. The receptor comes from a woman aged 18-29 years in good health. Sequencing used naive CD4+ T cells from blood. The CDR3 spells CAISDPSGVVEFF. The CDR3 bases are TGTGCCATCAGTGATCCTAGCGGGGTAGTGGAGTTCTTC.